A single sample gave rise to the 11 T cell receptor beta chains below, sequenced in a study of blood T cells in healthy people across ages. Using a J-beta primer mix together with a sample-barcoded 5' primer, a second PCR was run for about 7 to 12 cycles. In TCRdb, the 5' RACE reads were re-called with MiXCR into one record per CDR3 protein. The sample lists some 1.5 million distinct CDR3 sequences; roughly two fifths were seen once. What was sequenced was blood. The receptors originated from a woman under 30 in good health.

This clonotype was observed a handful of times. The chain employs TRBV4-1 and TRBJ2-7, with no clear D. Trimming removed 0 bases from V and 2 bases from J, with 11 bases in between. The CDR3 contains 15 residues. In germline, CDR1 is MGHRA, CDR2 YSYEKL. In nucleotides, the CDR3 is TGCGCCAGCAGCCAAGAAGCCTTCCGAACCTACGAGCAGTACTTC. Protein: CASSQEAFRTYEQYF.

This chain uses TRBV14 with TRBJ2-2, with D possibly matching TRBD1 (6 bases). Trimming shortened V by 2 bases and J by 5 bases, and 12 bases separated the two germline ends. CDR3 length: 15 residues. Germline V lookup: CDR1 SGHDN, CDR2 FVKESK. CDR3 DNA: TGTGCCAGCAGCCAACGGGACACCCCGACCGGGGAGCTGTTTTTT. Protein sequence: CASSQRDTPTGELFF.

CDR3 DNA: TGTGCCAGCAGCATCCGGGGCAATTCACCCCTCCACTTT. The encoded protein is CASSIRGNSPLHF. The chain couples TRBV27 to TRBJ1-6; perhaps TRBD1 as D (5 bases). CDR3 size: 13 residues. Trimming removed 6 bases from V and 7 bases from J, with 10 bases in between. Looked up from germline, CDR1 is MNHEY and CDR2 is SMNVEV (reference sequence).

This clonotype was recorded only once. CDR3 region: CASSYSSWTGGSYGYTF. CDR3 sequence (DNA): TGTGCCAGCAGTTACTCGTCCTGGACAGGGGGGAGCTATGGCTACACCTTC. The gene calls are TRBV6-2 or TRBV6-3 and TRBJ1-2; 10 nucleotides match TRBD1. The CDR3 totals 17 residues. Trimming cost V 0 bases and J 4 bases; bases outside gene matches: 8. CDR1 and CDR2 (germline): MNHEY, SVGEGT.

The chain has TRBV27 and TRBJ2-7; 9 bases are shared with TRBD1. CDR3 length: 15 residues. V lost 4 bases to trimming and J lost 3 bases; unmatched junction nucleotides: 7. Germline-derived CDR1 and CDR2 are MNHEY and SMNVEV (reference sequence). The CDR3, as DNA: TGTGCCAGCAGTTCCCCCGGGACAGGGCGCTACGAGCAGTACTTC. Protein product: CASSSPGTGRYEQYF.

This clonotype was seen repeatedly, ten times or more. The V and J genes are TRBV28 and TRBJ1-4; no firm D call. CDR3 length equals 15 residues. Germline V gene sequence: CDR1 MDHEN, CDR2 SYDVKM. V gave up 5 bases and J gave up 3 bases, with 13 bases separating them. The CDR3 loop reads CASSPHSTPNEKLFF. The CDR3 bases are TGTGCCAGCAGTCCCCATTCGACACCTAATGAAAAACTGTTTTTT.

The V and J genes are TRBV6-4 and TRBJ2-4, with 11 bases aligning to TRBD2. The germline gives CDR1 MRHNA, CDR2 SNTAGT. The CDR3 has 17 residues. V gave up 1 base and J gave up 13 bases; unmatched junction bases: 15. The DNA for the CDR3 is TGTGCCAGCAGTGACTTTCCTAGCGGGGGGTCGTACAATGAGCAGTACTTC. Encoded protein: CASSDFPSGGSYNEQYF.

As to this clonotype: One end of the junction varies from germline; a read error may be responsible. The chain recombines TRBV2 with TRBJ1-2; D gene unclear. The CDR3 totals 14 residues. The germline V gene encodes CDR1 SNHLY and CDR2 FYNNEI. CDR3 residues: CASGESRSNYGYTF. The CDR3 DNA reads as TGTGCCAGCGGTGAATCAAGGAGTAACTATGGCTACACCTTC.

The chain employs TRBV3-1 and TRBJ2-1; D not certain. The CDR3 runs 15 residues. Germline-derived CDR1 and CDR2 are LGHDT and YNNKEL (reference sequence). V was trimmed by 1 base and J by 7 bases, leaving 14 bases between them. In DNA form, the CDR3 reads TGTGCCAGCAGCCAAGCGGTCTGGGTCTTGAATGAGCAGTTCTTC. Its translation: CASSQAVWVLNEQFF.

This clonotype was observed at least ten times. This chain connects TRBV29-1 to TRBJ2-5; D is unresolved. The V and J ends lost 2 bases and 1 base respectively, with 5 bases between them. The CDR3 consists of 12 residues. Germline V gene sequence: CDR1 SQVTM, CDR2 ANQGSEA. The CDR3 region is CSVETPQETQYF. In nucleotides, the CDR3 is TGCAGCGTTGAAACCCCCCAAGAGACCCAGTACTTC.

The sample holds a few counts of this clonotype. J is TRBJ1-2 and V is TRBV7-2; weak D call: TRBD1 (5 bases). Between the trimmed V and J ends, which lost 0 bases and 4 bases, there was a span of 15 bases. Germline assignment: CDR1 SGHTA and CDR2 FQGNSA. The CDR3 covers 16 residues. The CDR3 region is CASSLADAGRRYGYTF. Here the CDR3 DNA reads TGTGCCAGCAGCTTAGCCGACGCAGGGCGTCGCTATGGCTACACCTTC.